These 10 T cell receptor beta chains were sequenced from one sample in a study of T-cell memory formation after mild COVID-19. TCRdb ran MiXCR on the 5' RACE reads and lists one entry per CDR3 protein. The sample has about 470,000 distinct CDR3 sequences; 20% to 25% are singletons. Sequenced input: PBMCs or a T cell subset sorted from them (not recorded which). These receptors originate from an adult woman who had mild COVID-19 (a few samples of this study predate the infection). Cell type and time point are not known.

The genes are TRBV6-6 and TRBJ2-5, with 9 bases fitting TRBD1. Germline lookup yields CDR1 MNHNY and CDR2 SVGAGI (reference sequence). This CDR3 comprises 14 residues. Losses at the gene ends were 6 bases for V and 5 bases for J; bases not matched to a gene: 7. The CDR3, as DNA: TGTGCCAGCAGCTCACAGGGGGCGCGGGAGACCCAGTACTTC. Protein product: CASSSQGARETQYF.

This sequence joins TRBV5-6 and TRBJ2-7; possibly TRBD2 for D (5 bases). Trimming took off 4 bases at V and 7 bases at J, with 12 bases between the two ends. Looked up from germline, CDR1 is SGHDT and CDR2 is YYEEEE. This CDR3 contains 12 residues. The CDR3 DNA is TGTGCCAGCAGCCCTGCGGCGGGTGAGCAGTACTTC. Translating gives CASSPAAGEQYF. The entire variable domain, with the rest obtained from reference TRBV5-6 and TRBJ2-7, is as follows: DAGVTQSPTHLIKTRGQQVTLRCSPKSGHDTVSWYQQALGQGPQFIFQYYEEEERQRGNFPDRFSGHQFPNYSSELNVNALLLGDSALYLCASSPAAGEQYFGPGTRLTVT.

This clonotype was seen only a few times. CDR3: CSARKGTDTQYF. CDR3 coding DNA: TGCAGTGCTAGAAAAGGCACAGATACGCAGTATTTT. The J gene is TRBJ2-3, the V gene TRBV20-1; D unresolved. Germline V gene lookup returns CDR1 DFQATT and CDR2 SNEGSKA (reference sequence). The length of the CDR3 is 12 residues. The V gene lost 2 bases and the J gene lost 1 base, with 4 bases spanning the gap.

V usage is TRBV6-5 and J usage is TRBJ2-7, with D possibly matching TRBD1 (5 bases). The CDR3 is 13 amino acids. Trimming removed 4 bases at V and 5 bases at J, with 12 bases between. Germline V gene sequence: CDR1 MNHEY, CDR2 SVGAGI. The CDR3 loop is CASSLGRANEQYF. The CDR3 nucleotides read TGTGCCAGCAGTTTAGGCAGGGCAAACGAGCAGTACTTC.

The gene calls are TRBV6-5 and TRBJ2-7; D is possibly TRBD2 (6 bases). Trimming removed 10 bases at V and 6 bases at J, with 19 bases between. The CDR3 runs 13 residues. CDR1 MNHEY and CDR2 SVGAGI come from the germline V gene. The CDR3 nucleotides read TGTGCCATTGCGTCCCGGCGGGGAGCCGAGCAGTACTTC. Amino acids: CAIASRRGAEQYF.

The chain links TRBV2 to TRBJ2-3, with a tentative D call TRBD1 (6 bases). From germline, CDR1 is SNHLY and CDR2 FYNNEI. This CDR3 region has 14 residues. Trimming took 3 bases from V and 1 from J, leaving 8 bases between them. The CDR3, as DNA: TGTGCCAGCAGTGAGGGGGCCCGCACAGATACGCAGTATTTT. Amino acid sequence: CASSEGARTDTQYF.

This clonotype was recorded a few times. The V call is TRBV7-3, the J call TRBJ2-5, with 7 bases that match TRBD2. The CDR3 runs to 13 residues. From germline, CDR1 is SGHTA and CDR2 FQGTGA. The ends lost 5 bases at V and 5 bases at J; junction bases unmatched: 5. The chain's CDR3 is CASSPYGGETQYF. The CDR3 nucleotides are TGTGCCAGCAGCCCCTACGGGGGGGAGACCCAGTACTTC.

The V gene is TRBV7-2, the J gene TRBJ2-3; 7 nucleotides line up with TRBD1. CDR1 SGHTA and CDR2 FQGNSA come from the germline V gene. Germline trimming cut 7 bases from V and 3 bases from J; bases unmatched to any gene: 4. This CDR3 has 13 amino acids. The CDR3 nucleotides read TGTGCCAGCACCGGACAGGCAACAGATACGCAGTATTTT. Protein product: CASTGQATDTQYF. Full variable domain (rest looked up from reference TRBV7-2 and TRBJ2-3): GAGVSQSPSNKVTEKGKDVELRCDPISGHTALYWYRQSLGQGLEFLIYFQGNSAPDKSGLPSDRFSAERTGGSVSTLTIQRTQQEDSAVYLCASTGQATDTQYFGPGTRLTVL.

V and J are TRBV5-1 and TRBJ1-2; D unclear. Germline CDR1 reads SGHRS; CDR2 reads YFSETQ. CDR3 length: 12 residues. V gave up 3 bases and J gave up 3 bases, with 6 bases separating them. The CDR3 bases are TGCGCCAGCAGCTCGGACGACTATGGCTACACCTTC. This sequence encodes CASSSDDYGYTF.

This clonotype has more than one count but fewer than ten. The chain combines TRBV9 with TRBJ2-5; the D gene is possibly TRBD1 (5 bases). This CDR3 has 14 amino acids. The V end lost 4 bases, the J end lost 4 bases, and 14 bases lay between the germline ends. Germline assignment: CDR1 SGDLS and CDR2 YYNGEE. DNA of the CDR3: TGTGCCAGCAGCCCCCTTTTAGGGGCAGAGACCCAGTACTTC. This encodes CASSPLLGAETQYF.